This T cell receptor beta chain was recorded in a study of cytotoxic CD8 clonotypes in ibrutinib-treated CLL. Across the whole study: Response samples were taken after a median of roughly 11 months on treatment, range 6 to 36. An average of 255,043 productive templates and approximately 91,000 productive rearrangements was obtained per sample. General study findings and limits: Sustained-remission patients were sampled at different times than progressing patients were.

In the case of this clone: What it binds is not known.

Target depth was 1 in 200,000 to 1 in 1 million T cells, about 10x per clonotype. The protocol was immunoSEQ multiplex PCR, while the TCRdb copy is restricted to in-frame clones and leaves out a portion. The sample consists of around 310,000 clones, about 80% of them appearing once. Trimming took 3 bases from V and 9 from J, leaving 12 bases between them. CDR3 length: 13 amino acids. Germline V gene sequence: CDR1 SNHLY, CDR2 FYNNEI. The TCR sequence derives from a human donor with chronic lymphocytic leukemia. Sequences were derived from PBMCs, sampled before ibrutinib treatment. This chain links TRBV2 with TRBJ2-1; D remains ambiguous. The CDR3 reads CASSERFQSEQFF. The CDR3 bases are TGTGCCAGCAGTGAGCGATTTCAGAGTGAGCAGTTCTTC.